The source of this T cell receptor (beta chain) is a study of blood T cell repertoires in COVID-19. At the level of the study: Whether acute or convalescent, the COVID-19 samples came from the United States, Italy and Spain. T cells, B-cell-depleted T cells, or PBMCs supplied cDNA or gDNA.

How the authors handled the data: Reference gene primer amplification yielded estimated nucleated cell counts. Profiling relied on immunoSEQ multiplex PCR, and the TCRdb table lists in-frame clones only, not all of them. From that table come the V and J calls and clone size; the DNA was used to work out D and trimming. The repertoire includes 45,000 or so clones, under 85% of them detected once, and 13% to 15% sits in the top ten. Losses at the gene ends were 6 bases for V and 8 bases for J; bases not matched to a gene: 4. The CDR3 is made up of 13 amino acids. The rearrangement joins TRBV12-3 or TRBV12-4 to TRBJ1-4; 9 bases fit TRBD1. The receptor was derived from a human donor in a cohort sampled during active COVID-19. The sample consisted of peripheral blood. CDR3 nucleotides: TGTGCCAGCAGGGGACAGGGATGGGAAAAACTGTTTTTT. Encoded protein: CASRGQGWEKLFF.